This entry lists 6 T cell receptor beta chains sequenced from one sample in a study of T cells in Graves' hyperthyroidism and ophthalmopathy. There were TCR beta CDR3 regions amplified from RNA transcripts. Initially, a first-round RT-PCR of the TCR CDR3 employed the HTBI primer set. Via MiXCR, TCRdb re-called the multiplex PCR reads, giving one row per CDR3 protein. Seen here are about 480,000 distinct CDR3 sequences, around 14% observed once, and the top ten hold less than 20%. Sequenced material: blood. The receptors originated from a woman aged 18-29 years with Graves' hyperthyroidism.

This clonotype has a handful of counts. One base away lies a much larger clone, so this may be a sequencing read error. The chain uses TRBV12-3 or TRBV12-4 and TRBJ2-5, with 7 bases lining up with TRBD1. The CDR3 runs 15 residues. Trimming at V came to 6 bases and at J to 5 bases, leaving 12 bases not matched to a gene. Here the CDR3 reads CASSQWDSSGETQYF. The CDR3 DNA sequence: TGTGCCAGCAGCCAGTGGGACAGCTCGGGGGAGACCCAGTACTTC.

The table lists this clonotype with a few counts. This chain joins TRBV20-1 and TRBJ2-5; D ambiguous. The CDR3 length is 15 residues. Germline-derived CDR1 and CDR2 are DFQATT and SNEGSKA (reference sequence). Trimming left V 1 base short and J 2 bases short, with 14 bases between. Here the CDR3 reads CSARGLPERQETQYF. The DNA of the CDR3 is TGCAGTGCTAGAGGCTTACCCGAAAGACAAGAGACCCAGTACTTC.

In its sample, this clonotype was seen many times. The chain uses TRBV25-1 and TRBJ2-2; D remains unclear. Germline assignment: CDR1 MGHDK and CDR2 SYGVNS. The CDR3 is 15 amino acids. The germline V and J ends were trimmed by 1 base and 1 base, with 7 bases remaining between them. CDR3 sequence reads: CASSELDKNTGELFF. CDR3 nucleotide sequence: TGTGCCAGCAGTGAATTAGACAAGAACACCGGGGAGCTGTTTTTT.

This chain connects TRBV29-1 to TRBJ2-1; no reliable D call. V lost 7 bases to trimming and J lost 10 bases, with 14 bases between them. The CDR3 length is 11 residues. CDR1 and CDR2 from the germline V gene are SQVTM and ANQGSEA. CDR3 sequence: CSALTMGEQFF. Written as DNA, the CDR3 is TGCAGCGCTCTAACTATGGGCGAGCAGTTCTTC.

This clonotype was counted many times. The DNA of the CDR3 is TGTGCCAGCAGCGTCATGCTTGGAGGGAGGAACCAAGAGACCCAGTACTTC. This gives the protein CASSVMLGGRNQETQYF. The gene calls are TRBV9 and TRBJ2-5, with D possibly being TRBD2 (6 bases). CDR1 and CDR2 (germline): SGDLS, YYNGEE. This CDR3 has 17 residues. V lost 2 bases to trimming and J lost 0 bases, with 17 bases between them. The full variable domain, completed using reference TRBV9 and TRBJ2-5, is DSGVTQTPKHLITATGQRVTLRCSPRSGDLSVYWYQQSLDQGLQFLIQYYNGEERAKGNILERFSAQQFPDLHSELNLSSLELGDSALYFCASSVMLGGRNQETQYFGPGTRLLVL.

In its sample, this clonotype was seen a few times. The chain carries TRBV7-9 and TRBJ2-5; D is unresolved. Trimming cost V 1 base and J 4 bases, with 13 bases left between them. CDR3 length: 15 amino acids. Germline CDR1 is SEHNR and CDR2 is FQNEAQ (reference sequence). The CDR3 sequence is CASSLELRDGETQYF. The CDR3 DNA reads TGTGCCAGCAGCTTAGAGCTGAGAGATGGAGAGACCCAGTACTTC.